Each of the 24 T cell receptor beta chains below was sequenced from the same sample in a study of shared clonotypes between healthy human individuals. Generated by immunoSEQ multiplex PCR, the TCRdb table keeps only in-frame clones and is missing some. The sample shows fewer than 1.4 million clones, 78% of them seen only once. Sequenced sample: memory CD4+ T cells from PBMCs. Noted subset: CD45RA-negative fraction. Source of these receptors: a man aged 18 to 29 in good health. Some clones in this sample may be carry-over from other donors' samples.

The chain recombines TRBV15 with TRBJ2-2; 9 bases agree with TRBD1. The length of the CDR3 is 14 residues. In germline, CDR1 is LNHNV, CDR2 YYDKDF (reference sequence). V lost 6 bases, J lost 1 base, and 0 bases stayed unmatched. In DNA, the CDR3 is TGTGCCACCAGGGGACAGGGGAACACCGGGGAGCTGTTTTTT. This gives the protein CATRGQGNTGELFF.

This clone occurred once. The chain is built from TRBV9 and TRBJ1-2; tentatively, D is TRBD1 (5 bases). There are 14 residues in the CDR3. With 2 bases removed from V and 2 bases from J, the gap between germline ends came to 10 bases. Per germline, CDR1 SGDLS and CDR2 YYNGEE. The CDR3 sequence is CASSVPGENYGYTF. CDR3 nucleotide sequence: TGTGCCAGCAGCGTGCCGGGGGAAAACTATGGCTACACCTTC.

The chain combines TRBV9 with TRBJ2-1; D possibly corresponds to TRBD2 (6 bases). Germline values: CDR1 SGDLS, CDR2 YYNGEE. V lost 0 bases and J 0 bases, leaving 10 bases between the germline ends. This CDR3 has 16 residues. The CDR3 DNA follows: TGTGCCAGCAGCGTAGATAGCGGAAACTCCTACAATGAGCAGTTCTTC. This sequence encodes CASSVDSGNSYNEQFF.

The chain couples TRBV30 to TRBJ1-5, with a possible D match to TRBD1 (5 bases). The CDR3 loop spans 13 amino acids. The V gene lost 3 bases and the J gene lost 3 bases, with 9 bases spanning the gap. Germline lookup yields CDR1 GTSNPN and CDR2 SVGIG (reference sequence). The CDR3 here is CAWSGGNNQPQHF. The CDR3 DNA reads as TGTGCCTGGAGCGGGGGTAACAATCAGCCCCAGCATTTT.

The gene calls are TRBV19 and TRBJ1-3; D remains unclear. The CDR3 consists of 14 residues. Trimming cost V 3 bases and J 4 bases, with 10 bases left between them. Germline V gives CDR1 LNHDA, CDR2 SQIVND (reference sequence). This CDR3 is CASSIMSSGNTIYF. For the CDR3, the DNA is TGTGCCAGTAGTATTATGTCGAGCGGAAACACCATATATTTT.

This clone was recorded a few times. The genes are TRBV28 and TRBJ1-1; D is undetermined. V was pared by 7 bases and J by 3 bases, with 15 bases between. The CDR3 loop spans 14 amino acids. From germline, CDR1 is MDHEN and CDR2 SYDVKM. The CDR3 sequence is CASTRPFRYTEAFF. As DNA, the CDR3 is TGTGCCAGCACCCGACCCTTCAGGTACACTGAAGCTTTCTTT.

The rearrangement uses TRBV4-1 and TRBJ2-1; the D gene is possibly TRBD1 (6 bases). V lost 10 bases, J lost 8 bases, and 21 bases lay in between. There are 14 residues in the CDR3. Germline CDR1 MGHRA, CDR2 YSYEKL. As DNA, the CDR3 is TGCGCCACCGATTTGGCGGCAGGGGTCTATGAGCAGTTCTTC. It encodes CATDLAAGVYEQFF.

The gene calls are TRBV6-1 and TRBJ2-1, with 8 bases identical to TRBD1. The CDR3 runs to 14 residues. V trimming: 5 bases; J trimming: 8 bases; junction bases outside the gene matches: 8. CDR1 MNHNS and CDR2 SASEGT come from the germline V gene. CDR3 DNA: TGTGCCAGCAGTCCCCCGGACAGGGAGTATGAGCAGTTCTTC. Translated, it gives CASSPPDREYEQFF.

This chain joins TRBV5-1 and TRBJ1-1; a possible D gene is TRBD1 (5 bases). The germline gives CDR1 SGHRS, CDR2 YFSETQ. The V end lost 4 bases, the J end lost 1 base, and 11 bases lay between the germline ends. The CDR3 is 14 residues long. Here the CDR3 reads CASSTGTENTEAFF. DNA for the CDR3: TGCGCCAGCAGCACTGGGACCGAGAACACTGAAGCTTTCTTT.

This clone was seen only a few times. J is TRBJ2-1 and V is TRBV19; TRBD1 matches at 10 bases. This CDR3 is built from 17 residues. The germline gives CDR1 LNHDA, CDR2 SQIVND (reference sequence). Unmatched junction bases numbered 6, after V lost 4 bases and J lost 0 bases. The CDR3 sequence: CASSKRQGASSYNEQFF. CDR3 nucleotides: TGTGCCAGTAGTAAGAGACAGGGGGCAAGCTCCTACAATGAGCAGTTCTTC.

The chain carries TRBV11-2 and TRBJ2-7, with D uncertain. The CDR3 covers 11 residues. The germline V gene has CDR1 SGHAT and CDR2 FQNNGV. Trimming shortened V by 5 bases and J by 11 bases, and 13 bases separated the two germline ends. The CDR3: CASSPGRAKYF. As DNA, the CDR3 is TGTGCCAGCAGCCCAGGACGGGCAAAGTACTTC.

The gene calls are TRBV29-1 and TRBJ1-2; no firm D call. Germline V gene sequence: CDR1 SQVTM, CDR2 ANQGSEA. V lost 7 bases and J lost 4, with 16 bases in between. This CDR3 has 13 amino acids. The CDR3 loop is CSASKALTYGYTF. The CDR3 DNA reads as TGCAGCGCCAGCAAGGCCCTGACCTATGGCTACACCTTC.

The chain employs TRBV7-2 and TRBJ1-2; maybe TRBD1 (5 bases). Trimming cost V 6 bases and J 4 bases, with 12 bases left between them. The CDR3 contains 13 residues. Germline CDR1 SGHTA, CDR2 FQGNSA. The chain's CDR3 is CASRPGGVYGYTF. CDR3 DNA sequence: TGTGCCAGCAGGCCGGGGGGTGTCTATGGCTACACCTTC.

This clone has just a few counts. The chain is built from TRBV28 and TRBJ2-7, with 7 bases fitting TRBD2. The CDR3 is made up of 16 amino acids. Germline V gene data show CDR1 as MDHEN and CDR2 as SYDVKM. Trimming took 3 bases from V and 0 from J; bases not matched to a gene: 8. Here the CDR3 reads CASSFSTSTFSYEQYF. The CDR3 bases are TGTGCCAGCAGTTTTTCGACTAGCACCTTCTCCTACGAGCAGTACTTC.

The rearrangement joins TRBV18 to TRBJ1-1; possible D gene TRBD1, 5 bases. Deletions cut 8 bases from V and 2 bases from J, with 18 bases between. CDR3 size: 15 residues. The germline V gene encodes CDR1 KGHSH and CDR2 LQKENI. This chain's CDR3 is CASTPTGPINTEAFF. The CDR3 nucleotides read TGTGCCAGCACCCCGACGGGACCGATAAACACTGAAGCTTTCTTT.

The chain uses TRBV9 and TRBJ2-7; D is unresolved. CDR3 length equals 13 residues. V lost 4 bases, J lost 5 bases, and 13 bases lay in between. Looked up from germline, CDR1 is SGDLS and CDR2 is YYNGEE. The CDR3 spells CASSPQVINEQYF. In DNA, the CDR3 is TGTGCCAGCAGCCCCCAAGTGATCAACGAGCAGTACTTC.

The V call is TRBV19, the J call TRBJ1-1, with D tentatively TRBD1 (5 bases). Germline lookup yields CDR1 LNHDA and CDR2 SQIVND (reference sequence). Trimming pared 6 bases from V and 4 bases from J, leaving 15 bases between. This CDR3 contains 14 residues. The CDR3 sequence: CASSVGRGGTEAFF. The CDR3 bases are TGTGCCAGTAGCGTTGGACGGGGGGGCACTGAAGCTTTCTTT.

The genes are TRBV7-6 and TRBJ2-2; 10 bases are a match to TRBD2. Germline CDR1 is SGHVS and CDR2 is FNYEAQ. The length of the CDR3 is 16 residues. V dropped 3 bases and J dropped 5; count of bases not matched to a gene: 6. CDR3 sequence: CASSFGASGSTGELFF. The CDR3 DNA reads TGTGCCAGCAGCTTTGGGGCTAGCGGGAGTACCGGGGAGCTGTTTTTT.

The V gene is TRBV18, the J gene TRBJ2-3, with 12 bases aligning to TRBD2. The CDR3 is 17 residues long. Germline CDR1 is KGHSH and CDR2 is LQKENI. Trimming cost V 4 bases and J 4 bases; bases outside gene matches: 9. The CDR3 nucleotides are TGTGCCAGCTCACTCACATCTAGCGGGAGGGGGCCAGATACGCAGTATTTT. It is translated as CASSLTSSGRGPDTQYF. The variable domain in full, with the rest retrieved from reference TRBV18 and TRBJ2-3, is NAGVMQNPRHLVRRRGQEARLRCSPMKGHSHVYWYRQLPEEGLKFMVYLQKENIIDESGMPKERFSAEFPKEGPSILRIQQVVRGDSAAYFCASSLTSSGRGPDTQYFGPGTRLTVL.

The V call is TRBV4-1, the J call TRBJ1-2, with D perhaps TRBD1 (5 bases). This CDR3 is 13 amino acids long. V lost 0 bases and J lost 6, with 8 bases in between. Germline V gives CDR1 MGHRA, CDR2 YSYEKL. CDR3 sequence (DNA): TGCGCCAGCAGCCAAGAGAAGGGGCATGGCTACACCTTC. Translated, it gives CASSQEKGHGYTF.

For this clone: Additional DNA sequences in this sample encode the identical CDR3. The chain recombines TRBV5-1 with TRBJ1-1, with D hard to call. The V end lost 0 bases, the J end lost 6 bases, and 9 bases lay between the germline ends. The CDR3 runs to 13 residues. From germline, CDR1 is SGHRS and CDR2 YFSETQ. The DNA for the CDR3 is TGCGCCAGCAGCTTGGAGGGAACCCCTGAAGCTTTCTTT. Amino acids: CASSLEGTPEAFF.

This clone is a singleton in its sample. V and J are TRBV10-3 and TRBJ2-3; 8 bases line up with TRBD1. The CDR3 runs to 13 residues. The V gene's germline CDR1 is ENHRY and CDR2 SYGVKD. The ends lost 9 bases at V and 3 bases at J; junction bases unmatched: 5. The CDR3 sequence is CAMRQGATDTQYF. The CDR3 coding sequence is TGTGCCATGAGGCAGGGGGCTACAGATACGCAGTATTTT.

This chain uses TRBV5-1 with TRBJ1-2, with unresolved D. The V gene's germline CDR1 is SGHRS and CDR2 YFSETQ. The CDR3 loop spans 14 amino acids. V lost 4 bases, J lost 1 base, and 11 bases lay in between. The chain's CDR3 is CASSPPGGNYGYTF. In DNA, the CDR3 is TGCGCCAGCAGCCCCCCCGGCGGTAACTATGGCTACACCTTC.

The rearrangement joins TRBV5-1 to TRBJ1-4; TRBD1 is a possible D gene (5 bases). Germline assignment: CDR1 SGHRS and CDR2 YFSETQ. The CDR3 is made up of 16 amino acids. V gave up 1 base and J gave up 5 bases, with 15 bases separating them. CDR3 coding DNA: TGCGCCAGCAGCTTGTTGGGGGAGATGAGGAATGAAAAACTGTTTTTT. Its translation is CASSLLGEMRNEKLFF.